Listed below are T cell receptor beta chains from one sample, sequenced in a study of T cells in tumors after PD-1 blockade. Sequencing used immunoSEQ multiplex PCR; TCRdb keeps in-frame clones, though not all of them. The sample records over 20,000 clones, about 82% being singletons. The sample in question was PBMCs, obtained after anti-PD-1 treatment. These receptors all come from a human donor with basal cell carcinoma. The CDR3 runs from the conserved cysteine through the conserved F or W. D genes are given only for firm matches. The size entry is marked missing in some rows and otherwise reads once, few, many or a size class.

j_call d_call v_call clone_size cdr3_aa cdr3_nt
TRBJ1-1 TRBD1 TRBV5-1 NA CASSLPGQGAEAFF TGCGCCAGCAGCCTCCCGGGACAGGGGGCTGAAGCTTTCTTT
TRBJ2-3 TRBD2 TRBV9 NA CASSARTSGGDTQYF TGTGCCAGCAGCGCAAGGACTAGCGGGGGGGATACGCAGTATTTT
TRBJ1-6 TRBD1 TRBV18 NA CASSPDRGTSPLHF TGTGCCAGCTCACCCGACAGGGGAACTTCACCCCTCCACTTT
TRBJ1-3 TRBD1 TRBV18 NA CASSPDGTVSSGNTIYF TGTGCCAGCTCACCAGACGGGACAGTGAGCTCTGGAAACACCATATATTTT
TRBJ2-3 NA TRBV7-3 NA CASSLTPFGGTDTQYF TGTGCCAGCAGCTTAACCCCCTTTGGAGGCACAGATACGCAGTATTTT
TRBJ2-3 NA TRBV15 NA CATSTDSPSTDTQYF TGTGCCACCAGCACTGACAGCCCTAGCACAGATACGCAGTATTTT
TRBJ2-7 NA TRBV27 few CASSLRGDEQYF TGTGCCAGCAGTCTCAGGGGGGACGAGCAGTACTTC
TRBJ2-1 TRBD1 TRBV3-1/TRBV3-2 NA CASSQYSGTVSYNEQFF TGTGCCAGCAGCCAATATTCCGGGACAGTCTCCTACAATGAGCAGTTCTTC
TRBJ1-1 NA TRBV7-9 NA CASNKGGVEAFF TGTGCCAGCAACAAGGGAGGGGTTGAAGCTTTCTTT
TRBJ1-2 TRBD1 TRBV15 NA CATSRDWDRTNYGYTF TGTGCCACCAGCAGAGATTGGGACAGAACTAACTATGGCTACACCTTC
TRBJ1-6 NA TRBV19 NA CASRTVNSPLHF TGTGCCAGTCGGACAGTGAATTCACCCCTCCACTTT
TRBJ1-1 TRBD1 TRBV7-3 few CASSFSGPGQGGNTEAFF TGTGCCAGCAGCTTCTCGGGTCCCGGACAGGGGGGGAACACTGAAGCTTTCTTT
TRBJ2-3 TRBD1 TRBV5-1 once CASTSTGTTDTQYF TGCGCCAGCACGTCGACAGGGACCACAGATACGCAGTATTTT
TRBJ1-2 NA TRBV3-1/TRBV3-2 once CASSPGIGPGSYGYTF TGTGCCAGCAGCCCCGGGATAGGGCCCGGGAGCTATGGCTACACCTTC
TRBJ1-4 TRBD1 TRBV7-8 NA CASSLATGVNEKLFF TGTGCCAGCAGCTTAGCTACAGGGGTAAATGAAAAACTGTTTTTT
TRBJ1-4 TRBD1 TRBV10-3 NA CATSFDGQGYGEKLFF TGTGCCACATCATTCGATGGACAGGGGTATGGTGAAAAACTGTTTTTT
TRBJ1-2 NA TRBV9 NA CASSVGLGGGYTF TGTGCCAGCAGCGTAGGACTAGGGGGAGGCTACACCTTC
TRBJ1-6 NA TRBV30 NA CAWSGGRLDYNSPLHF TGTGCCTGGAGTGGGGGCAGACTAGACTATAATTCACCCCTCCACTTT
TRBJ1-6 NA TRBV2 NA CASSELRKSYNSPLHF TGTGCCAGCAGTGAATTAAGAAAGTCCTATAATTCACCCCTCCACTTT
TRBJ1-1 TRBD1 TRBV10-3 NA CASRAGQVTSEAFF TGTGCCAGCAGGGCGGGACAGGTAACGTCTGAAGCTTTCTTT
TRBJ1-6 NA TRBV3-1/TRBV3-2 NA CASSHQFGGMDLSPLHF TGTGCCAGCAGCCACCAGTTCGGGGGGATGGACCTTTCACCCCTCCACTTT
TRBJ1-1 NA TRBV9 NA CASSSRQNTEAFF TGTGCCAGCAGCTCGCGACAGAACACTGAAGCTTTCTTT
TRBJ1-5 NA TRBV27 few CASSLIADQPQHF TGTGCCAGCAGTTTAATAGCGGATCAGCCCCAGCATTTT
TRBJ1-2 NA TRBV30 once CAWSVGATAGGYTF TGTGCCTGGAGTGTTGGGGCCACCGCGGGGGGCTACACCTTC
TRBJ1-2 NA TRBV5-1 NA CASSLAGWGVANYGYTF TGCGCCAGCAGCTTGGCCGGTTGGGGGGTAGCTAACTATGGCTACACCTTC
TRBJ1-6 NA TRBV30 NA CAWSQQLGAPLHF TGTGCCTGGAGTCAGCAACTAGGGGCGCCCCTCCACTTT
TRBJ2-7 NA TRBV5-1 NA CASSPVKQGVYEQYF TGCGCCAGCAGCCCAGTTAAACAGGGTGTCTACGAGCAGTACTTC
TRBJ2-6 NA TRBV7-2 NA CASSLGGSGANVLTF TGTGCCAGCAGCTTAGGGGGCTCTGGGGCCAACGTCCTGACTTTC
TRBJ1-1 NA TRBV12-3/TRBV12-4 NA CASSRYGNTEAFF TGTGCCAGCAGTCGGTACGGGAACACTGAAGCTTTCTTT
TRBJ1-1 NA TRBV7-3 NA CASSPYSGTEAFF TGTGCCAGCAGCCCCTACAGTGGAACTGAAGCTTTCTTT
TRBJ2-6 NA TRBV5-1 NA CASSFSLQGQASVKANVLTF TGCGCCAGCAGCTTCTCACTCCAGGGGCAGGCATCGGTCAAGGCCAACGTCCTGACTTTC
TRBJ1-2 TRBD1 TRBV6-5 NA CASTSGQGWGYGYTF TGTGCCAGCACATCGGGACAGGGGTGGGGCTATGGCTACACCTTC
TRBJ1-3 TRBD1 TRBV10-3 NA CAIGRTGGSGNTIYF TGTGCCATCGGGAGGACAGGGGGCTCTGGAAACACCATATATTTT
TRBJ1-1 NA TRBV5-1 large CASSLDLGMNTEAFF TGCGCCAGCAGCTTGGATCTGGGGATGAACACTGAAGCTTTCTTT
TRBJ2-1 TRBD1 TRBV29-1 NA CSAGTGGYNEQFF TGCAGTGCCGGGACAGGGGGCTACAATGAGCAGTTCTTC
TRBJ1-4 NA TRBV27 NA CASSSRPAFNEKLFF TGTGCCAGCAGTTCCCGGCCAGCATTTAATGAAAAACTGTTTTTT
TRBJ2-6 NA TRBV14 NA CASSQPRGQGGSGANVLTF TGTGCCAGCAGCCAACCCCGGGGCCAGGGGGGCTCTGGGGCCAACGTCCTGACTTTC
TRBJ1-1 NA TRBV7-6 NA CASSATGSTEAFF TGTGCCAGCAGCGCTACGGGGAGCACTGAAGCTTTCTTT
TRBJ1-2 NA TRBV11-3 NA CASSLEGRRGVYGYTF TGTGCCAGCAGCTTAGAGGGTAGGAGAGGAGTATATGGCTACACCTTC
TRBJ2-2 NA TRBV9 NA CASSVDPRSDTGELFF TGTGCCAGCAGCGTAGATCCTAGGAGTGACACCGGGGAGCTGTTTTTT
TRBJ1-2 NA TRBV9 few CASSVAGGGYTF TGTGCCAGCAGCGTAGCTGGGGGTGGCTACACCTTC
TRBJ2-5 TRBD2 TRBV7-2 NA CASSLEGWRGGLETQYF TGTGCCAGCAGCTTAGAGGGGTGGCGGGGGGGCCTCGAGACCCAGTACTTC
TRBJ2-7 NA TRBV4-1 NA CASSQAMTVSYEQYF TGTGCCAGCAGCCAAGCGATGACAGTATCCTACGAGCAGTACTTC
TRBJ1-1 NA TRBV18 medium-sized CASSPGQNTEAFF TGTGCCAGCTCACCTGGACAGAACACTGAAGCTTTCTTT
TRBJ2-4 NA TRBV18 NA CASSPPQPAKNIQYF TGTGCCAGCTCACCACCTCAGCCAGCCAAAAACATTCAGTACTTC
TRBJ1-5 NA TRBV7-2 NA CASSLGGFGQPQHF TGTGCCAGCAGCTTAGGTGGGTTTGGGCAGCCCCAGCATTTT
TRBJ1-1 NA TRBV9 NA CASSVAPENTEAFF TGTGCCAGCAGCGTAGCGCCTGAGAACACTGAAGCTTTCTTT
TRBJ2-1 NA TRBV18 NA CASSPVETQSSYNEQFF TGTGCCAGCTCACCAGTAGAGACCCAGAGCTCCTACAATGAGCAGTTCTTC
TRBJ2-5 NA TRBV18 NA CASSPPPGRRTQYF TGTGCCAGCTCACCACCCCCAGGACGGCGGACCCAGTACTTC
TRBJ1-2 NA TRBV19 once CASSLQGLNYGYTF TGTGCCAGTAGCCTGCAGGGTCTTAACTATGGCTACACCTTC
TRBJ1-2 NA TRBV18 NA CASSPTTIGNYGYTF TGTGCCAGCTCACCAACCACTATCGGCAACTATGGCTACACCTTC
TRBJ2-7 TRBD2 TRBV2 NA CASSESLRSSGGYEQYF TGTGCCAGCAGTGAGTCTCTTCGGTCCAGCGGGGGTTACGAGCAGTACTTC
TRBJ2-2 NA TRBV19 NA CASSISGELFF TGTGCCAGTAGTATCTCGGGGGAGCTGTTTTTT
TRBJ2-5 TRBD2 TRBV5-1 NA CASSLFASGRIQETQYF TGCGCCAGCAGCTTGTTCGCTAGCGGGCGAATCCAAGAGACCCAGTACTTC
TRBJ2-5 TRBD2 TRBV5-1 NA CASSLLDGTRETQYF TGCGCCAGCAGCTTGTTAGACGGGACTAGGGAGACCCAGTACTTC
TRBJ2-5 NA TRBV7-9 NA CASSLVQETQYF TGTGCCAGCAGCTTAGTCCAAGAGACCCAGTACTTC